Listed below are T cell receptor beta chains from one sample, sequenced in a study of OX40 agonist ivuxolimab in advanced cancers. Clones were sequenced by immunoSEQ multiplex PCR, and TCRdb holds only the in-frame ones, with some missing. The sample has about 79,000 clones; about 92% are singletons. The sequencing here drew on CD4+ or CD8+ T cells sorted from blood, taken in a trial of the OX40 agonist ivuxolimab. These receptors all stem from an adult with an advanced solid tumor such as melanoma, head and neck, liver or kidney cancer. The CDR3 runs from the conserved cysteine through the conserved F or W. Each record gives: J gene, clone size, V gene, D gene, CDR3 DNA, CDR3 protein. D genes are given only for firm matches. The size of a clone is reported for some rows only, either as once, few or many, or as a class for expanded clones.

TRBJ1-5 | NA | TRBV6-1 | TRBD1 | TGTGCCAGCAGTGAGATAACAGGGGGCGGTCAGCCCCAGCATTTT | CASSEITGGGQPQHF
TRBJ1-1 | once | TRBV5-5 | NA | TGTGCCAGCAGCTTGGCCTTTCACAGGGAGACCGGGACTGAAGCTTTCTTT | CASSLAFHRETGTEAFF
TRBJ1-2 | NA | TRBV5-6 | TRBD1 | TGTGCCAGCAGCTTGTGGACAGGGGGGGATGGCTACACCTTC | CASSLWTGGDGYTF
TRBJ2-7 | NA | TRBV15 | TRBD2 | TGTGCCACCAGCAGAGATTCCCCCGGGACTAGCGGGCGGAGGGCGCGCCTTTACGAGCAGTACTTC | CATSRDSPGTSGRRARLYEQYF
TRBJ2-7 | NA | TRBV5-1 | TRBD2 | TGCGCCAGCAGCTCCGACTTCCCCCGTGGGCTAGCGGGGTCCTCCCGCTCTTACGAGCAGTACTTC | CASSSDFPRGLAGSSRSYEQYF
TRBJ2-7 | NA | TRBV4-1 | TRBD2 | TGCGCCAGCAGCCAAGATGCAGGACTAGCGACAACAATGGGGACATACGAGCAGTACTTC | CASSQDAGLATTMGTYEQYF
TRBJ2-3 | once | TRBV18 | TRBD1 | TGTGCCAGCTCAACGGGACAGGTTAGCACAGATACGCAGTATTTT | CASSTGQVSTDTQYF
TRBJ1-4 | NA | TRBV18 | NA | TGTGCCAGCTCACCGCAGGGTGAGGGTAATGAAAAACTGTTTTTT | CASSPQGEGNEKLFF
TRBJ1-5 | NA | TRBV6-6 | TRBD1 | TGTGCCAGCAACGCACGGACAGGGCATGGTCAGCCCCAGCATTTT | CASNARTGHGQPQHF
TRBJ1-4 | once | TRBV9 | NA | TGTGCCAGCAGCGTAGAGTTTGGGGCTAGGGGTGAAAAACTGTTTTTT | CASSVEFGARGEKLFF
TRBJ2-7 | NA | TRBV2 | TRBD1 | TGTGCCAGCAGTCTGGGACAGACCATGGCTAGCGAGCAGTACTTC | CASSLGQTMASEQYF
TRBJ2-2 | NA | TRBV18 | NA | TGTGCCAGTATGGTTAGCGGAAGAAACACCGGGGAGCTGTTTTTT | CASMVSGRNTGELFF
TRBJ2-4 | NA | TRBV6-5 | NA | TGTGCCAGCTCACGGGAAAACATTCAGTACTTC | CASSRENIQYF
TRBJ2-7 | NA | TRBV15 | TRBD2 | TGTGCCACCAGCAGAGGTACCGGGAGGACCTACGAGCAGTACTTC | CATSRGTGRTYEQYF
TRBJ1-3 | NA | TRBV4-1 | NA | TGCGCCAGCAGCCAAAGCCAAGCAACTGGAAACACCATATATTTT | CASSQSQATGNTIYF
TRBJ2-1 | NA | TRBV19 | NA | TGTGCCAGTAGTATTCAGAGGTCGAATGAGCAGTTCTTC | CASSIQRSNEQFF
TRBJ2-3 | NA | TRBV5-1 | TRBD2 | TGCGCCAGCAGGGACACTAGCGGGAGTTTAGATACGCAGTATTTT | CASRDTSGSLDTQYF
TRBJ2-1 | NA | TRBV5-1 | TRBD2 | TGCGCCAGCAGCTCCCTCGCGGGAGGGAGCAATGAGCAGTTCTTC | CASSSLAGGSNEQFF
TRBJ1-2 | NA | TRBV19 | TRBD1 | TGTGCCAGTAGAAGGACAGGGGACTATGGCTACACCTTC | CASRRTGDYGYTF
TRBJ2-7 | NA | TRBV4-3 | TRBD2 | TGCGCCAGCAGCCAAGATGAAGCGGGGATCTACGAGCAGTACTTC | CASSQDEAGIYEQYF
TRBJ2-5 | NA | TRBV27 | NA | TGTGCCAGCAGTTTCCCCCCGCAGGTTTACCAAGAGACCCAGTACTTC | CASSFPPQVYQETQYF
TRBJ1-5 | once | TRBV19 | NA | TGTGCCAGTAGTATAGTTCTGGGGAACGGTCAGCCCCAGCATTTT | CASSIVLGNGQPQHF
TRBJ2-3 | NA | TRBV6-5 | NA | TGTGCCAGCAGTTATGGAACAGGGTGGACAGATACGCAGTATTTT | CASSYGTGWTDTQYF
TRBJ2-3 | NA | TRBV6-1 | TRBD2 | TGTGCCAGCACTAGACTAGCGGGATCGCCAGATACGCAGTATTTT | CASTRLAGSPDTQYF
TRBJ2-7 | NA | TRBV9 | TRBD1 | TGTGCCAGCAGCGGATCCGGGACAGGGAGGTACGAGCAGTACTTC | CASSGSGTGRYEQYF
TRBJ2-1 | NA | TRBV28 | TRBD2 | TGTGCCAGCAGTTTATACATAGCGGGAGTTCTTCCGTATGAGCAGTTCTTC | CASSLYIAGVLPYEQFF
TRBJ2-1 | NA | TRBV20-1 | NA | TGCAGTGCTAGACCACACAATGAGCAGTTCTTC | CSARPHNEQFF
TRBJ1-2 | few | TRBV5-5 | NA | TGTGCCAGCAGCTTTGGAGGGGACGTCTATGGCTACACCTTC | CASSFGGDVYGYTF
TRBJ1-1 | NA | TRBV29-1 | TRBD1 | TGCAGCACCGCACAGGGGGGGAACACTGAAGCTTTCTTT | CSTAQGGNTEAFF
TRBJ1-1 | NA | TRBV7-8 | NA | TGTGCCAGCAGCTTAGCTCTTGGTGTGGGGATGGGCACTGAAGCTTTCTTT | CASSLALGVGMGTEAFF
TRBJ2-7 | NA | TRBV9 | NA | TGTGCCAGCAGCCCCCGTCCCCTCTACGAGCAGTACTTC | CASSPRPLYEQYF
TRBJ2-7 | NA | TRBV18 | TRBD1 | TGTGCCAGCTCACCCCGACAGGGGAGGCACGAGCAGTACTTC | CASSPRQGRHEQYF
TRBJ1-2 | once | TRBV5-8 | NA | TGTGCCAGCAGCTTCACACAGGGCGTCCGGACTCTCTATGGCTACACCTTC | CASSFTQGVRTLYGYTF
TRBJ1-1 | NA | TRBV30 | TRBD1 | TGTGCCTGGAAGGACAGGGGGGGTATGAACACTGAAGCTTTCTTT | CAWKDRGGMNTEAFF
TRBJ1-2 | few | TRBV19 | NA | TGTGCCAGTAGTATCGCCCTCGGTCCTTATGGCTACACCTTC | CASSIALGPYGYTF
TRBJ1-1 | few | TRBV5-4 | NA | TGTGCCAGCAGCTCCATTACCGATGAAGCTTTCTTT | CASSSITDEAFF
TRBJ2-3 | once | TRBV4-1 | TRBD1 | TGCGCCAGCAGCCTATGGGACAGCCGCACAGATACGCAGTATTTT | CASSLWDSRTDTQYF
TRBJ1-3 | NA | TRBV28 | NA | TGTGCCAGCAGGAGGACGAGCTCTGGAAACACCATATATTTT | CASRRTSSGNTIYF
TRBJ1-3 | once | TRBV29-1 | NA | TGCAGCGTTGCCCGGGACCCCAGCTCTGGAAACACCATATATTTT | CSVARDPSSGNTIYF
TRBJ1-2 | NA | TRBV6-1 | TRBD1 | TGTGCCAGCAGTGTCGGGACAGCCCAAAGCTATGGCTACACCTTC | CASSVGTAQSYGYTF
TRBJ1-2 | NA | TRBV28 | TRBD1 | TGTGCCAGCAGTTTAAGGACAGGGAGCACGTTTGATGGCTACACCTTC | CASSLRTGSTFDGYTF
TRBJ2-1 | NA | TRBV6-1 | NA | TGTGCCAGCAGTGAACTGATCTGGTGGAGCTCCTACAATGAGCAGTTCTTC | CASSELIWWSSYNEQFF
TRBJ1-2 | few | TRBV28 | NA | TGTGCCACCAATACTGCGGGGGCTGGTTACTATGGCTACACCTTC | CATNTAGAGYYGYTF
TRBJ1-3 | once | TRBV30 | NA | TGTGCCTGGTCAGGGGTCGACTCTGGAAACACCATATATTTT | CAWSGVDSGNTIYF
TRBJ1-5 | medium-sized | TRBV5-8 | NA | TGTGCCAGCAGCCGGGTGGGATTAGATGGCAATCAGCCCCAGCATTTT | CASSRVGLDGNQPQHF
TRBJ2-7 | NA | TRBV6-6 | NA | TGTGCCAGCAGTTACTTCCCGAGTACCTACGAGCAGTACTTC | CASSYFPSTYEQYF
TRBJ2-7 | once | TRBV18 | TRBD2 | TGTGCCAGCTCACCACCGCGACTAGCGGGAGTATACGAGCAGTACTTC | CASSPPRLAGVYEQYF
TRBJ1-1 | NA | TRBV7-9 | TRBD1 | TGTGCCAGCAGCTTAGGGACAGGCAGGACTGAAGCTTTCTTT | CASSLGTGRTEAFF
TRBJ2-5 | NA | TRBV11-2 | TRBD2 | TGTGCCACCACGAATAGCGGGAGGGGAGAGACCCAGTACTTC | CATTNSGRGETQYF
TRBJ1-3 | NA | TRBV11-3 | NA | TGTGCCAGCAGCTTAGGACGGACGGGGAAGGGCACCATATATTTT | CASSLGRTGKGTIYF
TRBJ2-7 | NA | TRBV4-3 | NA | TGCGCCAGCAGCCAAAAACAGGCCTACGAGCAGTACTTC | CASSQKQAYEQYF
TRBJ1-1 | few | TRBV7-2 | NA | TGTGCCAGCAGCTTAGGGACAATGGATACGTTGGACACTGAAGCTTTCTTT | CASSLGTMDTLDTEAFF
TRBJ2-4 | NA | TRBV19 | TRBD1 | TGTGCCAGTAGTATCACCGGGACAGGGTTAGGGACTGCCAAAAACATTCAGTACTTC | CASSITGTGLGTAKNIQYF
TRBJ2-1 | NA | TRBV5-1 | TRBD2 | TGCGCCAGCAGCACGACTAGCGGGAGAGGAGTGGATGAGCAGTTCTTC | CASSTTSGRGVDEQFF
TRBJ1-5 | NA | TRBV5-6 | NA | TGTGCCAGCAGCTTGCTCGCCAGGGGAAGCAATCAGCCCCAGCATTTT | CASSLLARGSNQPQHF
TRBJ2-2 | once | TRBV9 | TRBD2 | TGTGCCAGCAGCGTTTGGGCGGGAGGGCCCACCGGGGAGCTGTTTTTT | CASSVWAGGPTGELFF
TRBJ2-5 | NA | TRBV5-4 | TRBD1 | TGTGCCAGCAGCCCGGACAGGGGGGTCCAAGAGACCCAGTACTTC | CASSPDRGVQETQYF
TRBJ2-1 | NA | TRBV5-6 | TRBD2 | TGTGCCAGCAGCGTATCGGCTAGCGGGTACAATGAGCAGTTCTTC | CASSVSASGYNEQFF